A single sample is the source of the 19 T cell receptor beta chains below, sequenced in a study of cytomegalovirus exposure and HLA in healthy donors (dated by TCRdb to 2015 to 2018). The library was built by means of the immunoSEQ multiplex PCR assay. A mixture of 60 forward primers for TCR Vbeta segments and 13 reverse primers for TCR Jbeta segments was used in the multiplex PCR. TCRdb mirrors the immuneACCESS table, restricted to in-frame sequences. Some clones are absent from its copies; in checked studies, under half trace to an unresolved V gene, and the reason for the others is unknown. The sample contains about 140,000 clones, roughly 70% of them found a single time. Jointly, the top ten make up about 10% of the sample. Sequencing was done on a sample of PBMCs. The receptors come from a man aged 30 to 45 in good health and CMV-seropositive.

The CDR3 loop is CASLSSGSHLYEQYF. The CDR3 DNA sequence: TGTGCCAGCCTTTCTAGCGGGAGCCACCTCTACGAGCAGTACTTC. This chain uses TRBV2 with TRBJ2-5; 10 bases match TRBD2. The J call may be incorrect, as the DNA end agrees better with TRBJ2-7. The CDR3 consists of 15 residues. Germline CDR1 and CDR2: SNHLY and FYNNEI.

The chain has TRBV5-6 and TRBJ2-1, with TRBD2 as a possible D gene (7 bases). Deletions cut 4 bases from V and 3 bases from J, with 20 bases between. The CDR3 sequence is 17 residues long. Germline CDR1 SGHDT, CDR2 YYEEEE. This chain's CDR3 is CASSLGGGGLLYNEQFF. For the CDR3, the DNA is TGTGCCAGCAGCCTTGGGGGGGGCGGACTCCTCTACAATGAGCAGTTCTTC.

The chain employs TRBV27 and TRBJ1-2; D not certain. Germline loops: CDR1 MNHEY, CDR2 SMNVEV (reference sequence). The CDR3 is 13 amino acids. Between the trimmed V and J ends, which lost 1 base and 1 base, there was a span of 4 bases. The CDR3 DNA is TGTGCCAGCAGTTTATGGAGTAACTATGGCTACACCTTC. Translation: CASSLWSNYGYTF.

The chain uses TRBV5-1 and TRBJ2-5; 8 positions agree with TRBD1. The CDR3 runs to 16 residues. V dropped 0 bases and J dropped 2; count of bases not matched to a gene: 6. Germline CDR1 SGHRS, CDR2 YFSETQ. The CDR3 loop reads CASSLGDRGGQETQYF. CDR3 nucleotide sequence: TGCGCCAGCAGCTTGGGAGACAGGGGTGGACAAGAGACCCAGTACTTC.

This chain connects TRBV4-2 to TRBJ2-1, with 14 bases matching TRBD2. The J segment lost 6 bases and the V segment lost 0 bases, leaving 4 bases of the junction unmatched. CDR3 length equals 17 residues. Germline V gives CDR1 LGHNA, CDR2 YNFKEQ. In nucleotides, the CDR3 is TGTGCCAGCAGCCAAGATATGGGACTAGCGGGAGTCAATGAGCAGTTCTTC. It translates to CASSQDMGLAGVNEQFF.

V gene TRBV5-5 combines with J gene TRBJ2-2, with 10 bases identical to TRBD1. CDR3 length: 15 amino acids. The junction had 8 bases not matched to a gene; V was cut back by 4 bases and J by 8 bases. From germline, CDR1 is SGHKS and CDR2 YYEKEE (reference sequence). The CDR3 here is CASSVRDRGAGELFF. The CDR3 DNA follows: TGTGCCAGCAGCGTCCGGGACAGGGGAGCTGGGGAGCTGTTTTTT.

The rearrangement links TRBV5-1 to TRBJ2-2; D gene unclear. This CDR3 is built from 15 residues. CDR1 is SGHRS, CDR2 YFSETQ, per germline. Between the trimmed V and J ends, which lost 4 bases and 5 bases, there was a span of 15 bases. The DNA of the CDR3 is TGCGCCAGCAGCCTGACTCCCTTTGGAACCGGGGAGCTGTTTTTT. Translating gives CASSLTPFGTGELFF.

The V and J genes are TRBV4-2 and TRBJ2-3; a weak D match, TRBD1 (6 bases). Trimming removed 4 bases from V and 4 bases from J, with 18 bases in between. Germline V gives CDR1 LGHNA, CDR2 YNFKEQ. This CDR3 contains 16 residues. In DNA, the CDR3 is TGTGCCAGCAGCCCCCCTCGGCAGGGGAGTGCAGATACGCAGTATTTT. The encoded protein is CASSPPRQGSADTQYF.

CDR3 residues: CASSPIWRAHEQYF. In nucleotides, the CDR3 is TGTGCCAGCAGCCCAATTTGGAGGGCCCACGAGCAGTACTTC. The chain is built from TRBV7-2 and TRBJ2-7, with TRBD2 as a possible D gene (6 bases). CDR1 SGHTA and CDR2 FQGNSA come from the germline V gene. The CDR3 is 14 amino acids. V lost 5 bases and J 5 bases, leaving 16 bases between the germline ends.

This clone appeared a few times. The chain employs TRBV7-2 and TRBJ1-2; no reliable D call. The CDR3 extends over 13 amino acids. The germline gives CDR1 SGHTA, CDR2 FQGNSA. The germline V and J ends were trimmed by 1 base and 10 bases, with 13 bases remaining between them. The CDR3: CASSLGLEATYTF. CDR3 DNA: TGTGCCAGCAGCTTAGGTTTGGAGGCAACCTACACCTTC. Drawing the rest from reference TRBV7-2 and TRBJ1-2, the complete variable domain is GAGVSQSPSNKVTEKGKDVELRCDPISGHTALYWYRQSLGQGLEFLIYFQGNSAPDKSGLPSDRFSAERTGGSVSTLTIQRTQQEDSAVYLCASSLGLEATYTFGSGTRLTVV.

This chain connects TRBV5-4 to TRBJ2-3; 8 nucleotides line up with TRBD2. V lost 2 bases, J lost 9 bases, and 20 bases stayed unmatched. The CDR3 loop spans 18 amino acids. The germline V gene has CDR1 SGHNT and CDR2 YYREEE (reference sequence). The CDR3: CASSFPFPGGRSYETQYF. The CDR3 region has the DNA TGTGCCAGCAGCTTCCCCTTTCCGGGCGGGAGGTCTTATGAGACGCAGTATTTT.

The rearrangement links TRBV30 to TRBJ2-3; 11 nucleotides match TRBD2. With 0 bases clipped from V and 3 bases from J, the junction kept 2 bases outside the gene matches. CDR3 length equals 15 residues. CDR1 is GTSNPN, CDR2 SVGIG, per germline (reference sequence). The CDR3 DNA reads TGTGCCTGGAGTGTTACTAGCGGGAGAACAGATACGCAGTATTTT. Translation gives CAWSVTSGRTDTQYF. Full variable domain (missing parts from reference TRBV30 and TRBJ2-3): SQTIHQWPATLVQPVGSPLSLECTVEGTSNPNLYWYRQAAGRGLQLLFYSVGIGQISSEVPQNLSASRPQDRQFILSSKKLLLSDSGFYLCAWSVTSGRTDTQYFGPGTRLTVL.

V and J are TRBV27 and TRBJ1-1; weak D call: TRBD1 (5 bases). This CDR3 comprises 14 residues. V lost 0 bases and J lost 7, with 12 bases in between. The V gene's germline CDR1 is MNHEY and CDR2 SMNVEV (reference sequence). Here the CDR3 reads CASSLSIGDFEAFF. The CDR3, as DNA: TGTGCCAGCAGTTTATCGATAGGGGACTTTGAAGCTTTCTTT.

The chain couples TRBV19 to TRBJ2-7; maybe TRBD2 (7 bases). V shed 8 bases and J shed 2 bases, with 16 bases lying between them. This CDR3 is 14 amino acids long. From germline, CDR1 is LNHDA and CDR2 SQIVND (reference sequence). The CDR3 loop reads CASGGGGGAYEQYF. The CDR3 DNA sequence: TGTGCCAGTGGGGGGGGCGGGGGCGCCTACGAGCAGTACTTC.

The table lists this clone with a few counts. The chain has TRBV6-6 and TRBJ1-1, with D hard to call. This CDR3 spans 11 amino acids. Germline V CDR1 and CDR2: MNHNY, SVGAGI (reference sequence). V lost 2 bases, J lost 6 bases, and 4 bases lay in between. The CDR3 sequence is CASSYPSEAFF. Here the CDR3 DNA reads TGTGCCAGCAGTTACCCTTCTGAAGCTTTCTTT.

V is TRBV7-9 and J is TRBJ1-1, with D possibly TRBD1 on 6 matching bases. CDR1 and CDR2 (germline): SEHNR, FQNEAQ (reference sequence). V was clipped by 5 bases and J by 3 bases, with 13 bases between them. The CDR3 is 14 amino acids. As DNA, the CDR3 is TGTGCCAGCAGCCCGGGGGGCCGGTACACTGAAGCTTTCTTT. Amino acid sequence: CASSPGGRYTEAFF.

V and J are TRBV7-3 and TRBJ1-1, with no clear D. The CDR3 runs 14 residues. V was cut by 3 bases and J by 2 bases, with 10 bases left in between. Looked up from germline, CDR1 is SGHTA and CDR2 is FQGTGA. The CDR3 region has the DNA TGTGCCAGCAGCTTGGCGGCAGTTAACACTGAAGCTTTCTTT. The encoded protein is CASSLAAVNTEAFF.

The J gene is TRBJ2-5, the V gene TRBV18; 7 positions agree with TRBD2. The length of the CDR3 is 14 residues. Germline V gene data show CDR1 as KGHSH and CDR2 as LQKENI. Trimming took 0 bases from V and 3 from J; bases not matched to a gene: 1. In DNA form, the CDR3 reads TGTGCCAGCTCACCACCAGGGAGGGAAGAGACCCAGTACTTC. Translated, it gives CASSPPGREETQYF.

The chain carries TRBV7-6 and TRBJ2-5, with TRBD1 matching 9 bases. CDR1 is SGHVS and CDR2 is FNYEAQ in the germline V gene. With 4 bases clipped from V and 10 bases from J, the junction kept 16 bases outside the gene matches. The CDR3 is made up of 16 amino acids. CDR3 coding DNA: TGTGCCAGCAGCTCATCGGACAGGGGAACTCTTAGTGGCCAGTACTTC. It encodes CASSSSDRGTLSGQYF.